This T cell receptor beta chain was identified in a study of blood T cell repertoires in COVID-19. TCRdb's copy holds only in-frame clones and misses some; the assay was immunoSEQ multiplex PCR. This table has under 250,000 clones, over 80% appearing once. This CDR3 is 16 amino acids long. Germline assignment: CDR1 SGHAT and CDR2 FQDESV (reference sequence). V shed 0 bases and J 1 base; nucleotides not matched to a gene: 2. The sequenced material came from peripheral blood. V is TRBV11-1 and J is TRBJ2-5, with 10 positions matching TRBD2. The clonotype was recovered from a woman aged 40 to 55 who had recovered from COVID-19. The CDR3 spells CASSLAPSGGQETQYF. Written as DNA, the CDR3 is TGTGCCAGCAGCTTAGCCCCTAGCGGGGGCCAAGAGACCCAGTACTTC.